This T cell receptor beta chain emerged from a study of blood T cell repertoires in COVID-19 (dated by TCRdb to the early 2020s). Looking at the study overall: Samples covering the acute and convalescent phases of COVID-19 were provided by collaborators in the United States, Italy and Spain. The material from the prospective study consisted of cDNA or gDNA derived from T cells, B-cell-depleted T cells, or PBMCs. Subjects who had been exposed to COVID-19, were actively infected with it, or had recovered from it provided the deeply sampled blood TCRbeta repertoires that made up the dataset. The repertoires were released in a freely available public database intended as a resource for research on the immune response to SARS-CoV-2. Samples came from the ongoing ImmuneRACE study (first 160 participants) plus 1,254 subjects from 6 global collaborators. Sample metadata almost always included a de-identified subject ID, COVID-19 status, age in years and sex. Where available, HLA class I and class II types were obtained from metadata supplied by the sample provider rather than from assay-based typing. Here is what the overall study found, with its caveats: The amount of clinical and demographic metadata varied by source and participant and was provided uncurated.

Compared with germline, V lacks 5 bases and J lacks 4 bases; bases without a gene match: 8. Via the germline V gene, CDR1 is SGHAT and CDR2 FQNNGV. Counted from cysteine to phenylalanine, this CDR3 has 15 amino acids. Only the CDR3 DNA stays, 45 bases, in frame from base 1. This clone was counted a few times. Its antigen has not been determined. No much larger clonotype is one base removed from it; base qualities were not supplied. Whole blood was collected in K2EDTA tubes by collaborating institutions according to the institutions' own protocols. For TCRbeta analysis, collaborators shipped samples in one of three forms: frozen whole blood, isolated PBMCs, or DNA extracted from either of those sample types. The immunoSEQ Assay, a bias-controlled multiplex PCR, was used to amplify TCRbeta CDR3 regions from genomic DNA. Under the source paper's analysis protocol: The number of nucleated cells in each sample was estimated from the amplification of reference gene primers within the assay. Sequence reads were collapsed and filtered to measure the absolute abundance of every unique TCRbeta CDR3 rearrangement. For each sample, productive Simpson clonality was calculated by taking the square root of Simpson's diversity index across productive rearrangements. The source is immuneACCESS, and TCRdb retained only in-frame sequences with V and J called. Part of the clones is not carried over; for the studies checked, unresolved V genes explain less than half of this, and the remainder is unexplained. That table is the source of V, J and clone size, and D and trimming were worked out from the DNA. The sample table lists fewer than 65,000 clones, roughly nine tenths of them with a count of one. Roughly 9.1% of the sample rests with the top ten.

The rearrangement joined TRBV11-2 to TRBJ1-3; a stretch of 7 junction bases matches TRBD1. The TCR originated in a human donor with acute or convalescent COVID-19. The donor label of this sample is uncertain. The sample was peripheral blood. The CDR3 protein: CASSPTGVGGNTIYF. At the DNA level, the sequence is TGTGCCAGCAGCCCTACAGGGGTCGGAGGAAACACCATATATTTT.